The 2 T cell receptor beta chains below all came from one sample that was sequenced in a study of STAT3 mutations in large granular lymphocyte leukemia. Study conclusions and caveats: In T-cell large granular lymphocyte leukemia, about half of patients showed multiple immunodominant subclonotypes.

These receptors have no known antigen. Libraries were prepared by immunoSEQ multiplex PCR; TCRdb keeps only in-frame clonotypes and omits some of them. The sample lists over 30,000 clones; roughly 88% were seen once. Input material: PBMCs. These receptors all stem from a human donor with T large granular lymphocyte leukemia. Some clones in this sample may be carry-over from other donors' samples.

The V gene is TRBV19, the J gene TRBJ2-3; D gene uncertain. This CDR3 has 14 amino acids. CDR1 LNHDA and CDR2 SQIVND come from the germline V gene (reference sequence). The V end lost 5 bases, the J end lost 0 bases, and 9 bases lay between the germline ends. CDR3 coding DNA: TGTGCCAGTAGTCTCGGGTTAAGCACAGATACGCAGTATTTT. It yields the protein CASSLGLSTDTQYF. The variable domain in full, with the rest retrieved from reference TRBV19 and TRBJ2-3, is DGGITQSPKYLFRKEGQNVTLSCEQNLNHDAMYWYRQDPGQGLRLIYYSQIVNDFQKGDIAEGYSVSREKKESFPLTVTSAQKNPTAFYLCASSLGLSTDTQYFGPGTRLTVL.

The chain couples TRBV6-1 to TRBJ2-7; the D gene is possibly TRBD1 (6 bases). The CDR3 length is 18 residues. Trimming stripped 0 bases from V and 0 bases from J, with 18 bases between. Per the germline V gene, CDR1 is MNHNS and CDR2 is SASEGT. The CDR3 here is CASSEAWRGQRISYEQYV. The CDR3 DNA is TGTGCCAGCAGTGAAGCTTGGCGCGGACAGCGAATCTCCTACGAGCAGTACGTC.